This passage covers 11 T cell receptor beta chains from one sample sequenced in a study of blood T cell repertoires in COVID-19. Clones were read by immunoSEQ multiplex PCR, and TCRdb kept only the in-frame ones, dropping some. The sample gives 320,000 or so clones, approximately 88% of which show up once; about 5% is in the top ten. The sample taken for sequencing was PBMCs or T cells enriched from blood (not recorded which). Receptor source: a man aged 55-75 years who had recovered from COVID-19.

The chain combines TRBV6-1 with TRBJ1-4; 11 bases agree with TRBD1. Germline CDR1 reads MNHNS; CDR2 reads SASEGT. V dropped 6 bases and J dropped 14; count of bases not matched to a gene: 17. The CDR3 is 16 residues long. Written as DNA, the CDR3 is TGTGCCAGCAGCGAATGGCAAGGACAGGGGGCGTCTCCCCTGTTTTTT. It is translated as CASSEWQGQGASPLFF.

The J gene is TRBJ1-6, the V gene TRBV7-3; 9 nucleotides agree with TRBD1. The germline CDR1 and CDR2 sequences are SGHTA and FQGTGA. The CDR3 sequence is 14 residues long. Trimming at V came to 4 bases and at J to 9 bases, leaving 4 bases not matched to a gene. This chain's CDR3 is CASSWGQGRSPLHF. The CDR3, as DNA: TGTGCCAGCAGCTGGGGACAGGGACGTTCACCCCTCCACTTT.

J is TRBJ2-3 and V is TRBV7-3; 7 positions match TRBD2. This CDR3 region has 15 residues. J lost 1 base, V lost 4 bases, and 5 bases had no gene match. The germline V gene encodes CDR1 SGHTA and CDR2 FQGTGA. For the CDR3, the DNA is TGTGCCAGCAGCTCGCTAGCGGTCCGCACAGATACGCAGTATTTT. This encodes CASSSLAVRTDTQYF.

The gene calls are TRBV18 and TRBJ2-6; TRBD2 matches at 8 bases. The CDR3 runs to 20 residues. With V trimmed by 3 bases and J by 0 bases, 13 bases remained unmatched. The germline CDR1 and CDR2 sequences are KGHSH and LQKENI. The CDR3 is CASSPVTFSGTHSGANVLTF. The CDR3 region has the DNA TGTGCCAGCTCACCGGTAACCTTTAGCGGGACACACTCTGGGGCCAACGTCCTGACTTTC.

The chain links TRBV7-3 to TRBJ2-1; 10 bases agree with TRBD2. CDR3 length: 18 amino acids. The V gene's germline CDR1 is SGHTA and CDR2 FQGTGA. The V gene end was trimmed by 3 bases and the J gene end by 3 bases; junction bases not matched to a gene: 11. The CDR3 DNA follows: TGTGCCAGCAGCTTTCACCCCTTAACTAGCGGGGTCTACAATGAGCAGTTCTTC. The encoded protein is CASSFHPLTSGVYNEQFF.

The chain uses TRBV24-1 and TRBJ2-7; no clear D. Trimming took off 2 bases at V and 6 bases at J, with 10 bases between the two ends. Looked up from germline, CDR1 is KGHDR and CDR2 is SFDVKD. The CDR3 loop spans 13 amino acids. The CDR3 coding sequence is TGTGCCACCAGTGATTACCCGAGGAGCGAGCAGTACTTC. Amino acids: CATSDYPRSEQYF.

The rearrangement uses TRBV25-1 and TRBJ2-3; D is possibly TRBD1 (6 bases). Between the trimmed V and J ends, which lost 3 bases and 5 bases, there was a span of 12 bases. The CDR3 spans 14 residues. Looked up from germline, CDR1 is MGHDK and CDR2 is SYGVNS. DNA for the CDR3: TGTGCCAGCAGTGACCAGGGGCTCGGAGATACGCAGTATTTT. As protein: CASSDQGLGDTQYF.

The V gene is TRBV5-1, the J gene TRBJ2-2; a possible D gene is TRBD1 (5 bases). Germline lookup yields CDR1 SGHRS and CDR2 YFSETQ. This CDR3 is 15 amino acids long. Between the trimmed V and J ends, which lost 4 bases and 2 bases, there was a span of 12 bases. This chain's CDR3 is CASSHRQRNTGELFF. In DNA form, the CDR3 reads TGCGCCAGCAGCCATAGACAGAGAAACACCGGGGAGCTGTTTTTT. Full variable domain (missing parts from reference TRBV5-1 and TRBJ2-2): KAGVTQTPRYLIKTRGQQVTLSCSPISGHRSVSWYQQTPGQGLQFLFEYFSETQRNKGNFPGRFSGRQFSNSRSEMNVSTLELGDSALYLCASSHRQRNTGELFFGEGSRLTVL.

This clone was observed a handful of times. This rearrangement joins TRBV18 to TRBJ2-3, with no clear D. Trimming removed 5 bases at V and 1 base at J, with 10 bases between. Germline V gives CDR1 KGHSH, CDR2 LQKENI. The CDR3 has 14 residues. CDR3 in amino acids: CASSGSPRTDTQYF. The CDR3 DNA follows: TGTGCCAGCTCAGGCTCGCCTCGCACAGATACGCAGTATTTT.

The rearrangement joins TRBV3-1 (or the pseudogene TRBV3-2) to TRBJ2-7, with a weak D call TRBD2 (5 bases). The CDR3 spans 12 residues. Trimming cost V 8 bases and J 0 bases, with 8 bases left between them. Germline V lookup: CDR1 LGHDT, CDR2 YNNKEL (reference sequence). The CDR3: CASEGSSYEQYF. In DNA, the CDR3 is TGTGCCAGCGAGGGATCCTCCTACGAGCAGTACTTC.

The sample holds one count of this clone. CDR3 in DNA: TGCGCCAGCAGCCTCGCCATCCGGGGCACTGAAGCTTTCTTT. This encodes CASSLAIRGTEAFF. The rearrangement links TRBV5-1 to TRBJ1-1; D not resolved. The CDR3 runs 14 residues. CDR1 is SGHRS, CDR2 YFSETQ, per germline. Between the trimmed V and J ends, which lost 4 bases and 4 bases, there was a span of 14 bases.